The source of this TCR beta chain is a study of T cell changes during pregnancy in multiple sclerosis. The CDR3 totals 14 residues. In germline, CDR1 is MNHEY, CDR2 SMNVEV (reference sequence). V lost 8 bases to trimming and J lost 10 bases; unmatched junction nucleotides: 9. Clones were sequenced by immunoSEQ multiplex PCR, and TCRdb holds only the in-frame ones, with some missing. This table has fewer than 85,000 clones, roughly 93% appearing once. The clonotype was recovered from a female donor with multiple sclerosis, enrolled in a pregnancy study. This sequence joins TRBV27 and TRBJ1-6, with 9 nucleotides matching TRBD1. Sequenced here: peripheral blood, sampled in the second trimester of pregnancy. The CDR3 DNA reads TGTGCCAGCGGAGGGGGGACAGGGAGATCACCCCTCCACTTT. Its protein product is CASGGGTGRSPLHF.